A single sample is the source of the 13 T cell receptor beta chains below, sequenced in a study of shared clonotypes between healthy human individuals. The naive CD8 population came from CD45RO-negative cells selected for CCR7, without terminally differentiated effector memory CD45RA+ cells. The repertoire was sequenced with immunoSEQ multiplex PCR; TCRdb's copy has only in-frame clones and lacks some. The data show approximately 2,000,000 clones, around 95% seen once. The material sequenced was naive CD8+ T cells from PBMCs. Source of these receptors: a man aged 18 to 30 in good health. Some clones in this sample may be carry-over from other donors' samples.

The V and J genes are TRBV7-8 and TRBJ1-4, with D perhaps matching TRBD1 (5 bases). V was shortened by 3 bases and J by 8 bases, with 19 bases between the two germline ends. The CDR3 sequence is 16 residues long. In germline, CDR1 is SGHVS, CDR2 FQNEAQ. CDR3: CASSFSPGRVTEKLFF. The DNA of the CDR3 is TGTGCCAGCAGCTTCTCTCCGGGCAGGGTGACCGAAAAACTGTTTTTT.

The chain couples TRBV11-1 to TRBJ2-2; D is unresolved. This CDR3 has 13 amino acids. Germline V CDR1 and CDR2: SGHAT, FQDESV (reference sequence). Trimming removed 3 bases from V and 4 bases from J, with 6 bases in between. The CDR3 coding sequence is TGTGCCAGCAGCTTCGCCAGCACCGGGGAGCTGTTTTTT. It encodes CASSFASTGELFF.

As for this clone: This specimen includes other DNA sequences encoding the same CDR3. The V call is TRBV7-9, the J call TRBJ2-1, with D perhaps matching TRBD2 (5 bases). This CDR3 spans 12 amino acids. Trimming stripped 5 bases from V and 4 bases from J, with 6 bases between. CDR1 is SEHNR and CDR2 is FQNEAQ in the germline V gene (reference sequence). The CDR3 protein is CASSAGYNEQFF. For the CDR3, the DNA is TGTGCCAGCAGCGCGGGTTACAATGAGCAGTTCTTC.

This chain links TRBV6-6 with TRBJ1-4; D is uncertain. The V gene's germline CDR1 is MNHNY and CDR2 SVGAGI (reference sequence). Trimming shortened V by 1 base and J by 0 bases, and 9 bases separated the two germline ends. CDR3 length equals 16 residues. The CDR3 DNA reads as TGTGCCAGCAGTTACTTAGGGTCCACAACTAATGAAAAACTGTTTTTT. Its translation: CASSYLGSTTNEKLFF.

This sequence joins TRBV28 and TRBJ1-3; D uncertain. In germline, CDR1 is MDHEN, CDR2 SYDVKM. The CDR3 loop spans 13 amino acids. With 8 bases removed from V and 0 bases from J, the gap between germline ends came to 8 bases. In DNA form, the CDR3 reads TGTGCCAGCGGACTGTTCTCTGGAAACACCATATATTTT. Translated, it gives CASGLFSGNTIYF.

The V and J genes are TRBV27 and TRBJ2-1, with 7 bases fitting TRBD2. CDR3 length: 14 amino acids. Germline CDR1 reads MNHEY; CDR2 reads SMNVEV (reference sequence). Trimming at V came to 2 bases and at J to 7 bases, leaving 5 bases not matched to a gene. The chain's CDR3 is CASSLGGSPNEQFF. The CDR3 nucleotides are TGTGCCAGCAGTTTAGGCGGGAGTCCAAATGAGCAGTTCTTC.

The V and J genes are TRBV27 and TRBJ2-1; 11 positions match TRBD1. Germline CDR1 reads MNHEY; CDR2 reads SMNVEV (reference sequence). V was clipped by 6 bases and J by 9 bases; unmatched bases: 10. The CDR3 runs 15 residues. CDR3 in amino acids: CASRLRDRGESEQFF. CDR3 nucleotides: TGTGCCAGCAGGCTCCGGGACAGGGGGGAGTCTGAGCAGTTCTTC.

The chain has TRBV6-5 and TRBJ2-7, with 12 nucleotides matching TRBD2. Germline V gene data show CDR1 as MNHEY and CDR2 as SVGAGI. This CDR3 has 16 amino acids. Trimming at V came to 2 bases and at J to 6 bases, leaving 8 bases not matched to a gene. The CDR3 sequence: CASSYGLAGGLGEQYF. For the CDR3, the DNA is TGTGCCAGCAGTTACGGGCTAGCGGGAGGGCTTGGCGAGCAGTACTTC.

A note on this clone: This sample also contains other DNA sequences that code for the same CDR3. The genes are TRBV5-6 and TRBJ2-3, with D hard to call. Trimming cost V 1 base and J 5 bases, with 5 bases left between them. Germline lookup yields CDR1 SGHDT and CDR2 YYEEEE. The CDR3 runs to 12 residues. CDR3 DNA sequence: TGTGCCAGCAGCTTGTCTGGAGATACGCAGTATTTT. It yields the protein CASSLSGDTQYF.

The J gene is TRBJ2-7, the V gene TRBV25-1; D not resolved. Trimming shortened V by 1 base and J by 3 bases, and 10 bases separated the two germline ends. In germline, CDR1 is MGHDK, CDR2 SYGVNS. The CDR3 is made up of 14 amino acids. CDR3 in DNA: TGTGCCAGCAGTGAATTAGGCACCTTCTACGAGCAGTACTTC. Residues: CASSELGTFYEQYF.

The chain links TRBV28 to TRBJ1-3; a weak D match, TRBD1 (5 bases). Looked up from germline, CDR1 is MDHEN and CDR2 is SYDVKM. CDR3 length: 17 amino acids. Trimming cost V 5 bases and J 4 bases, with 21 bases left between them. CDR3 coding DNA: TGTGCCAGCAGTCGCATACCCGCCGAGGGGAGAGGAAACACCATATATTTT. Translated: CASSRIPAEGRGNTIYF.

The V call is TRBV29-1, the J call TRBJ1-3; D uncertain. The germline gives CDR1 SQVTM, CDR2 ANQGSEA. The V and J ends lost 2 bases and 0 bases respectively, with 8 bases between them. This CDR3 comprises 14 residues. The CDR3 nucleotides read TGCAGCGTTGAATATTTGGGCTCTGGAAACACCATATATTTT. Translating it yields CSVEYLGSGNTIYF. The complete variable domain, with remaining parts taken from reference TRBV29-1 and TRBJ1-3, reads SAVISQKPSRDICQRGTSLTIQCQVDSQVTMMFWYRQQPGQSLTLIATANQGSEATYESGFVIDKFPISRPNLTFSTLTVSNMSPEDSSIYLCSVEYLGSGNTIYFGEGSWLTVV.

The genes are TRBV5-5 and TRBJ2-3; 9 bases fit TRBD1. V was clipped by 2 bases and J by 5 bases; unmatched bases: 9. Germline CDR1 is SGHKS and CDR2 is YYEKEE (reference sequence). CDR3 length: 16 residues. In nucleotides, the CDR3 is TGTGCCAGCAGCTTCGACCGGGACAGGGTTTTAGATACGCAGTATTTT. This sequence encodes CASSFDRDRVLDTQYF.